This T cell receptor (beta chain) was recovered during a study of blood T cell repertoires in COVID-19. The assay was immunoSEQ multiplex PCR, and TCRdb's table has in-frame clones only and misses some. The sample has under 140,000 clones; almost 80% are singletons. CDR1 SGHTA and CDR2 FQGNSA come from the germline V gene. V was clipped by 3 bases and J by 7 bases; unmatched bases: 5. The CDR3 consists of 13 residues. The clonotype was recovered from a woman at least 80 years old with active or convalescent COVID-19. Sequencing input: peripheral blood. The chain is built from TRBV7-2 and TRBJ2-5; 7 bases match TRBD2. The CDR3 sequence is CASSFGLGGTQYF. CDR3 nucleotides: TGTGCCAGCAGCTTCGGACTAGGAGGGACCCAGTACTTC.